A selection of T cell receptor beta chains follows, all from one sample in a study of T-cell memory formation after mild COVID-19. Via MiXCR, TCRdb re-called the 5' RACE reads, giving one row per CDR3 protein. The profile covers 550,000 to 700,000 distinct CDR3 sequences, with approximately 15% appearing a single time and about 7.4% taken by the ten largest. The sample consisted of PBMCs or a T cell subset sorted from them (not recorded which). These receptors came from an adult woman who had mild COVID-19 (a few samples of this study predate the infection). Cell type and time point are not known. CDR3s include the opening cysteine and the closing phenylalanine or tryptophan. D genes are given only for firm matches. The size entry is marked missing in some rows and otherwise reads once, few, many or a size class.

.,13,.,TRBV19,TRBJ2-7,CASSMRGAYEQYF,TGTGCCAGTAGTATGAGGGGGGCCTACGAGCAGTACTTC
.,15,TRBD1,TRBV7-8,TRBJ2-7,CASSPYRGGSYEQYF,TGTGCCAGCAGCCCGTACAGGGGCGGCTCCTACGAGCAGTACTTC
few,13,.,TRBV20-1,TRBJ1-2,CSAPPQEGYGYTF,TGCAGTGCCCCCCCCCAGGAGGGATATGGCTACACCTTC
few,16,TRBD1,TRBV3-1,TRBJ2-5,CASSQGPGTGEETQYF,TGTGCCAGCAGCCAAGGTCCCGGAACAGGGGAAGAGACCCAGTACTTC
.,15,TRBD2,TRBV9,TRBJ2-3,CASSVSGGRYDTQYF,TGTGCCAGCAGCGTTAGCGGGGGACGTTACGATACGCAGTATTTT
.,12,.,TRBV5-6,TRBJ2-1,CASSLGQKEQFF,TGTGCCAGCAGCCTTGGACAGAAAGAGCAGTTCTTC
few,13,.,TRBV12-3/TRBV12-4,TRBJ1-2,CASSVYEVYGYTF,TGTGCCAGCAGTGTATACGAGGTCTATGGCTACACCTTC
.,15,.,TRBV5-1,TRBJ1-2,CASSLVKRGGLGYTF,TGCGCCAGCAGCTTGGTGAAGCGGGGGGGCCTTGGCTACACCTTC
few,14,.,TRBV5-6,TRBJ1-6,CASSFARTASPLHF,TGTGCCAGCAGCTTCGCCAGAACGGCTTCACCCCTCCACTTT
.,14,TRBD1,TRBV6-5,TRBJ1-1,CASRTGFEDTEAFF,TGTGCCAGCAGGACAGGGTTTGAGGACACTGAAGCTTTCTTT